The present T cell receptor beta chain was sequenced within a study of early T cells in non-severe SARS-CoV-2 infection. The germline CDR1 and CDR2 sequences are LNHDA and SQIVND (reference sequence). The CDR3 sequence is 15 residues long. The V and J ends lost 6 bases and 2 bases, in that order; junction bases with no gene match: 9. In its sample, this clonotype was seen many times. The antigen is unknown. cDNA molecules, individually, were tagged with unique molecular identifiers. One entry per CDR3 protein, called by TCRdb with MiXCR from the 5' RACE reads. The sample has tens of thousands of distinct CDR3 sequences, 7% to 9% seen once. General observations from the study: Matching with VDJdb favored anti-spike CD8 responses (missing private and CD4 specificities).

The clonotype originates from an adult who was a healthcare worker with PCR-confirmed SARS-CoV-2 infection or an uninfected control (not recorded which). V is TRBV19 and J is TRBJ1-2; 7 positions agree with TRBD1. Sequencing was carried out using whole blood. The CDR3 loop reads CASSPFGTDNYGYTF. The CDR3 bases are TGTGCCAGTAGCCCTTTTGGGACAGACAACTATGGCTACACCTTC.